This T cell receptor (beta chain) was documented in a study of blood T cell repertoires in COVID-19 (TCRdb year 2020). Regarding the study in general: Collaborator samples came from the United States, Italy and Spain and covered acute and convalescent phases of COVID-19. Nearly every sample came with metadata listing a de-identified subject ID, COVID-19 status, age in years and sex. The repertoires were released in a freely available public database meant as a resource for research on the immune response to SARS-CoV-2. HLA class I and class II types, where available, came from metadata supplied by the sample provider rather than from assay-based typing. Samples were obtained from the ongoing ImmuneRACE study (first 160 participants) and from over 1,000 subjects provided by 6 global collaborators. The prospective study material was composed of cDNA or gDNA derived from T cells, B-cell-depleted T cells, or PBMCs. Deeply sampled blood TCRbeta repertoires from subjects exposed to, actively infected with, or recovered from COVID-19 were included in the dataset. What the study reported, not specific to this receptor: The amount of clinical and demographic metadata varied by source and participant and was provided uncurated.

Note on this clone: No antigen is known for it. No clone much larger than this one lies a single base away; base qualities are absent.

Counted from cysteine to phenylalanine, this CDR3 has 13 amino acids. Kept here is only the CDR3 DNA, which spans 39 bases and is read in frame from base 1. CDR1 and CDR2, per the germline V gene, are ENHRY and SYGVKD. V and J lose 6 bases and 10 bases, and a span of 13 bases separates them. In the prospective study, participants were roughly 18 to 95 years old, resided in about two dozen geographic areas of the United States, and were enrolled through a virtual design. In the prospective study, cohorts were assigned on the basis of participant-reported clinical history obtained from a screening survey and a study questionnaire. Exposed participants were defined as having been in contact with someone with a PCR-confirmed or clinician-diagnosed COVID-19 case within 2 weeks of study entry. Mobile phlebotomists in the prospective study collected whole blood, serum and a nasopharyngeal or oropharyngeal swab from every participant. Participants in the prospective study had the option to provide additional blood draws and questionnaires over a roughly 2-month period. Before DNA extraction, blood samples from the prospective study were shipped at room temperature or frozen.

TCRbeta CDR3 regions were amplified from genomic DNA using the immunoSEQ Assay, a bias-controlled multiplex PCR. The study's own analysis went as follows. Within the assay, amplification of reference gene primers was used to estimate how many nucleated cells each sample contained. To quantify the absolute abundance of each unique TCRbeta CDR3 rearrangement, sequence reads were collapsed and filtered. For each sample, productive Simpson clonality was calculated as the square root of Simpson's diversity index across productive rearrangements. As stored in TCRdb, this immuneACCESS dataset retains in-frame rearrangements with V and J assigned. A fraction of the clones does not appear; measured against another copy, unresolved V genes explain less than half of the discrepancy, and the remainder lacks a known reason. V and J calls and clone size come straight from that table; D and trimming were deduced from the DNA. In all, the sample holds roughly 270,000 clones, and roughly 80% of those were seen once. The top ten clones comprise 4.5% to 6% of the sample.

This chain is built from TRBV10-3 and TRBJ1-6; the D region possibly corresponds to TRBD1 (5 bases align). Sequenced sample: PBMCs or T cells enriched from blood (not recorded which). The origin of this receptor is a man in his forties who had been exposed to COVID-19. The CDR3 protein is CAISEGRGSPLHF. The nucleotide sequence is TGTGCCATCAGCGAGGGGCGCGGGTCACCCCTCCACTTT.